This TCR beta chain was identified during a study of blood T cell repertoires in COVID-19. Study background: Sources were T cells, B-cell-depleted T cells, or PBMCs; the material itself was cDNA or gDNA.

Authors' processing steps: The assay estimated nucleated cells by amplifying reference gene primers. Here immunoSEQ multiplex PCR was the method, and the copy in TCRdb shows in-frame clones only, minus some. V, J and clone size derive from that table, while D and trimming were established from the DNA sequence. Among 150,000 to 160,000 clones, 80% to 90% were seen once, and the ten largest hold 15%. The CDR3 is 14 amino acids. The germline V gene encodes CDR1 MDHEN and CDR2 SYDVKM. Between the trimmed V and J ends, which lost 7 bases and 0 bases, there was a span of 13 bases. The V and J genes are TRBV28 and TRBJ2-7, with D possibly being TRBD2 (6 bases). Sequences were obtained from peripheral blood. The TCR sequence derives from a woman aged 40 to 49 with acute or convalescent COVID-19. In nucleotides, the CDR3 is TGTGCCAGCACAAACGGGGACTTCTCCTACGAGCAGTACTTC. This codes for CASTNGDFSYEQYF.